At least ten counts were recorded for the clone carrying this TCR beta chain. Antigen unknown. This sample stems from a study of regulatory T cells in long-lasting Graves disease. Overall study findings and caveats: Persistent-disease Graves' patients showed less TCR diversity than new cases.

Germline V gives CDR1 MDHEN, CDR2 SYDVKM. The CDR3 runs to 13 residues. V shed 3 bases, J shed 5 bases, and the junction held 1 base outside the gene matches. Time point defined: persistent/refractory GD, antithyroid drugs over 5 years with positive TRAb. The TCR library was made from RNA that had been extracted from PBMCs in TRIzol. Construction of TCR beta libraries relied on iRepertoire HTBI primers and on Arm-PCR targeting CDR3 regions. TCRdb reprocessed the multiplex PCR reads with MiXCR, giving one entry per CDR3 protein. The sample carries some 420,000 distinct CDR3 sequences, less than 25% recorded once.

This chain connects TRBV28 to TRBJ1-5; TRBD1 agrees at 7 bases. This clonotype originated in a female donor with Graves disease. The sample was peripheral blood mononuclear cells (PBMCs), taken when the disease was refractory, from a patient treated with antithyroid drugs. CDR3 loop: CASSFQGDQPQHF. DNA of the CDR3: TGTGCCAGCAGTTTCCAGGGGGATCAGCCCCAGCATTTT.